Below, 23 T cell receptor beta chains from the same sample are listed, as sequenced in a study of regulatory T cells in long-lasting Graves disease. Time point denoted: newly diagnosed GD, antithyroid drugs for less than 3 months. Scientists built the TCR library using RNA that was extracted from PBMCs. Arm-PCR with iRepertoire HTBI primers amplified the CDR3 regions for these TCR beta libraries. TCRdb recomputed calls from the multiplex PCR reads with MiXCR, one row per CDR3 protein. The sample contains hundreds of thousands of distinct CDR3 sequences, around 17% of which appear only once. These data are also associated with another study on T cells in Graves' hyperthyroidism and ophthalmopathy.

The material was peripheral blood mononuclear cells (PBMCs), obtained at new diagnosis, from a patient treated with antithyroid drugs. These receptors came from a woman aged 25 to 45 with Graves disease.

The chain joins TRBV5-6 to TRBJ1-3; D gene ambiguous. In germline, CDR1 is SGHDT, CDR2 YYEEEE. V was cut by 0 bases and J by 0 bases, with 13 bases left in between. The CDR3 extends over 17 amino acids. The CDR3 loop reads CASSLGWKGFSGNTIYF. The CDR3 DNA reads TGTGCCAGCAGCTTGGGTTGGAAAGGGTTCTCTGGAAACACCATATATTTT.

Ten or more counts support this clonotype. The chain employs TRBV5-1 and TRBJ1-4, with TRBD1 matching 9 bases. V shed 2 bases, J shed 5 bases, and the junction held 7 bases outside the gene matches. Germline V lookup: CDR1 SGHRS, CDR2 YFSETQ. The CDR3 is made up of 16 amino acids. The CDR3 nucleotides read TGCGCCAGCAGCTTTGGTTCAGGACAGGGGAATGAAAAACTGTTTTTT. It is translated as CASSFGSGQGNEKLFF.

This clonotype was seen repeatedly, ten times or more. The rearrangement uses TRBV7-9 and TRBJ2-5, with D hard to call. Germline V CDR1 and CDR2: SEHNR, FQNEAQ (reference sequence). The V and J ends lost 1 base and 3 bases respectively, with 9 bases between them. The CDR3 is made up of 14 amino acids. The CDR3 reads CASSLVGREETQYF. CDR3 DNA: TGTGCCAGCAGCTTAGTTGGACGGGAAGAGACCCAGTACTTC. The complete variable domain, with remaining parts taken from reference TRBV7-9 and TRBJ2-5, reads DTGVSQNPRHKITKRGQNVTFRCDPISEHNRLYWYRQTLGQGPEFLTYFQNEAQLEKSRLLSDRFSAERPKGSFSTLEIQRTEQGDSAMYLCASSLVGREETQYFGPGTRLLVL.

This clonotype has at least ten counts. The chain combines TRBV27 with TRBJ2-5; D ambiguous. CDR1 is MNHEY and CDR2 is SMNVEV in the germline V gene (reference sequence). This CDR3 is 12 amino acids long. The germline V and J ends were trimmed by 2 bases and 4 bases, with 5 bases remaining between them. The CDR3 loop reads CASSLILETQYF. The CDR3 nucleotides are TGTGCCAGCAGTTTAATTCTAGAGACCCAGTACTTC.

This clonotype was counted many times. The CDR3 DNA reads TGTGCCAGCAGCAAAGACAGGGGGACGGACACCGGGGAGCTGTTTTTT. Translation: CASSKDRGTDTGELFF. J is TRBJ2-2 and V is TRBV6-1, with 9 nucleotides matching TRBD1. With 6 bases clipped from V and 3 bases from J, the junction kept 8 bases outside the gene matches. The CDR3 is 16 residues long. Germline V gives CDR1 MNHNS, CDR2 SASEGT.

Regarding this clonotype: This could be a read error, since a much larger clone is one nucleotide away. The chain combines TRBV5-1 with TRBJ2-1; D is perhaps TRBD1 or TRBD2 (6 bases each). Per germline, CDR1 SGHRS and CDR2 YFSETQ. V was shortened by 7 bases and J by 8 bases, with 19 bases between the two germline ends. CDR3 length: 14 amino acids. The CDR3 here is CASGGRGGKDEQFF. The CDR3 nucleotides read TGCGCCAGCGGAGGAAGAGGGGGGAAGGATGAGCAGTTCTTC. The complete variable domain, with remaining parts taken from reference TRBV5-1 and TRBJ2-1, reads KAGVTQTPRYLIKTRGQQVTLSCSPISGHRSVSWYQQTPGQGLQFLFEYFSETQRNKGNFPGRFSGRQFSNSRSEMNVSTLELGDSALYLCASGGRGGKDEQFFGPGTRLTVL.

The chain uses TRBV6-1 and TRBJ1-1; 7 bases are shared with TRBD1. The germline V gene encodes CDR1 MNHNS and CDR2 SASEGT. J lost 6 bases, V lost 7 bases, and 20 bases had no gene match. CDR3 length equals 17 residues. In DNA form, the CDR3 reads TGTGCCAGCATGGGTTCGAACAGGGGCGGTGGAGCGTCTGAAGCTTTCTTT. It encodes CASMGSNRGGGASEAFF.

This clonotype was observed many times. This CDR3 reads CASSPEGAGNTEAFF. CDR3 in DNA: TGTGCCAGCTCACCAGAGGGGGCCGGGAACACTGAAGCTTTCTTT. V is TRBV18 and J is TRBJ1-1; 7 bases are a match to TRBD1. The length of the CDR3 is 15 residues. The J segment lost 1 base and the V segment lost 2 bases, leaving 4 bases of the junction unmatched. CDR1 and CDR2 (germline): KGHSH, LQKENI.

The chain has TRBV5-4 and TRBJ1-1; 7 bases match TRBD1. V lost 6 bases to trimming and J lost 0 bases; unmatched junction nucleotides: 11. The CDR3 consists of 16 residues. The germline V gene has CDR1 SGHNT and CDR2 YYREEE (reference sequence). CDR3 amino acids: CASTLDRSWMNTEAFF. CDR3 DNA: TGTGCCAGCACCCTGGACAGGTCATGGATGAACACTGAAGCTTTCTTT. Combining the CDR3 with reference TRBV5-4 and TRBJ1-1 gives the whole variable domain ETGVTQSPTHLIKTRGQQVTLRCSSQSGHNTVSWYQQALGQGPQFIFQYYREEENGRGNFPPRFSGLQFPNYSSELNVNALELDDSALYLCASTLDRSWMNTEAFFGQGTRLTVV.

This clonotype appeared many times. This chain links TRBV5-1 with TRBJ2-1, with TRBD1 matching 10 bases. The CDR3 spans 15 residues. CDR1 and CDR2 (germline): SGHRS, YFSETQ. With 0 bases clipped from V and 5 bases from J, the junction kept 2 bases outside the gene matches. The CDR3 DNA follows: TGCGCCAGCAGCTTGGGGACAGGGGGGGACAATGAGCAGTTCTTC. It encodes CASSLGTGGDNEQFF. The variable domain in full, completed from reference TRBV5-1 and TRBJ2-1, reads KAGVTQTPRYLIKTRGQQVTLSCSPISGHRSVSWYQQTPGQGLQFLFEYFSETQRNKGNFPGRFSGRQFSNSRSEMNVSTLELGDSALYLCASSLGTGGDNEQFFGPGTRLTVL.

Many counts were recorded for this clonotype. The V gene is TRBV6-1, the J gene TRBJ1-5; TRBD1 aligns across 7 bases. After removal of 11 bases from V and 8 bases from J, the junction contained 21 bases not matched to a gene. Germline V gene data show CDR1 as MNHNS and CDR2 as SASEGT. The CDR3 has 16 residues. The CDR3 is CAAFSTGTVFVEPQHF. CDR3 coding DNA: TGTGCCGCTTTCTCGACAGGGACGGTTTTTGTGGAGCCCCAGCATTTT.

This clonotype occurred a few times. The chain uses TRBV18 and TRBJ2-1, with 9 bases matching TRBD2. Looked up from germline, CDR1 is KGHSH and CDR2 is LQKENI. The CDR3 consists of 14 residues. The junction had 5 bases not matched to a gene; V was cut back by 5 bases and J by 6 bases. This CDR3 reads CASSLGLAPNEQFF. The CDR3 DNA follows: TGTGCCAGCTCATTGGGACTAGCACCCAATGAGCAGTTCTTC.

The chain uses TRBV20-1 and TRBJ2-1, with a tentative D call TRBD2 (5 bases). The CDR3 runs 13 residues. CDR1 is DFQATT, CDR2 SNEGSKA, per germline (reference sequence). Trimming removed 3 bases from V and 5 bases from J, with 11 bases in between. The CDR3 sequence is CSAREDPDNEQFF. In DNA, the CDR3 is TGCAGTGCTAGGGAGGACCCAGACAATGAGCAGTTCTTC.

This clonotype was recorded many times. The chain carries TRBV28 and TRBJ1-1, with 7 bases that match TRBD1. Germline V gene sequence: CDR1 MDHEN, CDR2 SYDVKM. CDR3 length: 15 residues. With 3 bases clipped from V and 1 base from J, the junction kept 5 bases outside the gene matches. The CDR3 loop reads CASSFEGQANTEAFF. CDR3 in DNA: TGTGCCAGCAGTTTTGAAGGACAGGCGAACACTGAAGCTTTCTTT.

Notes on this clonotype: A much more abundant neighbour one base away suggests this may be a read error. This chain joins TRBV11-1 and TRBJ2-2, with TRBD2 identical over 12 bases. The CDR3 spans 16 residues. Germline CDR1 SGHAT, CDR2 FQDESV (reference sequence). This CDR3 reads CAGSWLAGGFTGELFF. Here the CDR3 DNA reads TGTGCCGGCAGCTGGCTAGCGGGAGGGTTCACCGGGGAGCTGTTTTTT.

The chain carries TRBV29-1 and TRBJ1-2; 10 nucleotides align to TRBD1. The length of the CDR3 is 15 residues. Trimming took 7 bases from V and 10 from J; bases not matched to a gene: 18. Germline V gene sequence: CDR1 SQVTM, CDR2 ANQGSEA. The CDR3 DNA reads TGCAGCGCTATCCCCCGGGACAGGGGTTCGCATGACTACACCTTC. This translates into CSAIPRDRGSHDYTF.

This clonotype was picked up many times. This chain links TRBV7-9 with TRBJ2-1; D is undetermined. The germline V gene encodes CDR1 SEHNR and CDR2 FQNEAQ (reference sequence). This CDR3 has 14 amino acids. Deletions cut 1 base from V and 5 bases from J, with 9 bases between. CDR3: CASSLGGNNNEQFF. In DNA form, the CDR3 reads TGTGCCAGCAGCTTAGGTGGTAATAACAATGAGCAGTTCTTC.

This clonotype was observed many times. The chain combines TRBV6-5 with TRBJ2-1; 14 bases agree with TRBD2. With V trimmed by 2 bases and J by 10 bases, 4 bases remained unmatched. Germline values: CDR1 MNHEY, CDR2 SVGAGI. This CDR3 has 15 residues. In DNA, the CDR3 is TGTGCCAGCAGTTACGCGACTAGCGGGAGGGTAGAGCAGTTCTTC. Its protein product is CASSYATSGRVEQFF.

This clonotype was seen more than once but under ten times. This chain joins TRBV5-1 and TRBJ2-7; 12 nucleotides align to TRBD2. CDR1 and CDR2 (germline): SGHRS, YFSETQ. The V segment lost 4 bases and the J segment 5 bases; nucleotides outside the gene matches: 4. This CDR3 has 14 residues. This CDR3 reads CASSPGLAGHEQYF. As DNA, the CDR3 is TGCGCCAGCAGCCCGGGACTAGCGGGTCACGAGCAGTACTTC.

The table lists this clonotype with many counts. This sequence joins TRBV20-1 and TRBJ2-1; 7 nucleotides agree with TRBD2. V lost 5 bases and J lost 6; bases outside the gene matches: 7. This CDR3 region has 13 residues. CDR1 DFQATT and CDR2 SNEGSKA come from the germline V gene (reference sequence). CDR3 region: CSAPWTRTNEQFF. The CDR3 DNA sequence: TGCAGTGCTCCTTGGACTAGAACCAATGAGCAGTTCTTC.

This clonotype was recorded at least ten times. The rearrangement links TRBV6-9 to TRBJ2-7, with 11 bases matching TRBD1. Germline loops: CDR1 MNHGY, CDR2 SVAAGI. Unmatched junction bases numbered 5, after V lost 3 bases and J lost 4 bases. This CDR3 contains 15 residues. The CDR3 region has the DNA TGTGCCAGCAGTTACCCTGGACAGGGGGCTTACGAGCAGTACTTC. Its translation is CASSYPGQGAYEQYF.

This clonotype was found many times. The chain has TRBV12-3 or TRBV12-4 and TRBJ2-5, with a tentative D call TRBD1 (6 bases). V lost 5 bases to trimming and J lost 5 bases, with 18 bases between them. The CDR3 sequence is 15 residues long. The CDR3 nucleotides read TGTGCCAGCAGTCAGAATACAGGGATAGGCGAGACCCAGTACTTC. Protein: CASSQNTGIGETQYF.

The table lists this clonotype with a few counts. This chain joins TRBV20-1 and TRBJ2-5; 8 nucleotides agree with TRBD2. Germline V gene lookup returns CDR1 DFQATT and CDR2 SNEGSKA (reference sequence). The V gene end was trimmed by 2 bases and the J gene end by 4 bases; junction bases not matched to a gene: 15. The CDR3 runs to 17 residues. In DNA, the CDR3 is TGCAGTGCTAGAAGAGGCGGGGGGATGCTTCAATTAGAGACCCAGTACTTC. This codes for CSARRGGGMLQLETQYF.